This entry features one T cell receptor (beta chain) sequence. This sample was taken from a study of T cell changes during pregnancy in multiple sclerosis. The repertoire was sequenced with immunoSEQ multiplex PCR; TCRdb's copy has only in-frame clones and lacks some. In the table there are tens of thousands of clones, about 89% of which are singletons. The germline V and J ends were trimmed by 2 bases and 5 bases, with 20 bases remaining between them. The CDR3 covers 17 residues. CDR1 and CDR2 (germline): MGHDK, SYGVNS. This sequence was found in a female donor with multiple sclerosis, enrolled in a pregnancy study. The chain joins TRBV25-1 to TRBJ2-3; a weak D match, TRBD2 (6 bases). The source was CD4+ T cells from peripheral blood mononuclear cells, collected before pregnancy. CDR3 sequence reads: CASSELTGAGLGDTQYF. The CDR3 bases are TGTGCCAGCAGTGAACTGACTGGGGCGGGGCTTGGAGATACGCAGTATTTT.